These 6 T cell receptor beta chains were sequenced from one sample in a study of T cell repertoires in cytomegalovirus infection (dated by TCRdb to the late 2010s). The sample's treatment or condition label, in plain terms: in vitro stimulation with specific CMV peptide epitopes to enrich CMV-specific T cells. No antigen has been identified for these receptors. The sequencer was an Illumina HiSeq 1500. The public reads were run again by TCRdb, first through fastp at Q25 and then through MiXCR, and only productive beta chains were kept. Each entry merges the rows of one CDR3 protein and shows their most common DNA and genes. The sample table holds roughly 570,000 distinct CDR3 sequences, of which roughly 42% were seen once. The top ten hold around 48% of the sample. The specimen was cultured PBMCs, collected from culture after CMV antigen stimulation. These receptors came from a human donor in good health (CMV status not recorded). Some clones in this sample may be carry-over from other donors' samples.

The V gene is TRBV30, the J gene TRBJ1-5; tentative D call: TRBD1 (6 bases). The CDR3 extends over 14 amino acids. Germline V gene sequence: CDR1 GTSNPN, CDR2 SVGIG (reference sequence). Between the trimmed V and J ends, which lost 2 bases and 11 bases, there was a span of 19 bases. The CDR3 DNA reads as TGTGCCTGGAGTCTTGACAGGACTAAAGAAGCCCAGCATTTT. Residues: CAWSLDRTKEAQHF.

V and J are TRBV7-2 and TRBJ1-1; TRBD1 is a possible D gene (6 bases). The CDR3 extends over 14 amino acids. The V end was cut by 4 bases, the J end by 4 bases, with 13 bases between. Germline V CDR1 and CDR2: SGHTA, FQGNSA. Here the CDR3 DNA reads TGTGCCAGCAGCTCAACAGGGTGGGCCACTGAAGCTTTCTTT. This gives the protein CASSSTGWATEAFF.

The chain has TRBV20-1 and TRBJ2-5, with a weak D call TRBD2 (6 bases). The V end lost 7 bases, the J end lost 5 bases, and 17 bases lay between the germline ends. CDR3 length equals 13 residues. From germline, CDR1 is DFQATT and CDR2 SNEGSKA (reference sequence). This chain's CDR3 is CSVHWTAGETQYF. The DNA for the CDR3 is TGCAGTGTTCACTGGACCGCGGGGGAGACCCAGTACTTC.

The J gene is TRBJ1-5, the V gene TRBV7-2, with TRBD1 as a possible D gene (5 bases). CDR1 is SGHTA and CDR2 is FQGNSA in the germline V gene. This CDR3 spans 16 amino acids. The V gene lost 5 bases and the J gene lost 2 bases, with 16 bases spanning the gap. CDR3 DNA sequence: TGTGCCAGCAGCCCGGGGACCCGCGGAGGCAATCAGCCCCAGCATTTT. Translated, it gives CASSPGTRGGNQPQHF. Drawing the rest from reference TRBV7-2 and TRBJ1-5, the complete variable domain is GAGVSQSPSNKVTEKGKDVELRCDPISGHTALYWYRQSLGQGLEFLIYFQGNSAPDKSGLPSDRFSAERTGGSVSTLTIQRTQQEDSAVYLCASSPGTRGGNQPQHFGDGTRLSIL.

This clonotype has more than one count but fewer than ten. The CDR3 protein is CASSLARGEEAFF. As DNA, the CDR3 is TGTGCCAGCAGTTTAGCCAGGGGCGAAGAAGCTTTCTTT. V and J are TRBV12-3 or TRBV12-4 and TRBJ1-1, with D perhaps TRBD1 (6 bases). The ends were cut back, 0 bases at V and 8 bases at J, with 10 bases in the middle. This CDR3 has 13 residues.

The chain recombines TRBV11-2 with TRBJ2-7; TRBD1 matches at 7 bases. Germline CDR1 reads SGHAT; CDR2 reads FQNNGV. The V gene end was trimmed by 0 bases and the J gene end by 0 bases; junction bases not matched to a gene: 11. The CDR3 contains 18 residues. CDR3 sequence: CASSLDPYRGPSSYEQYF. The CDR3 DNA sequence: TGTGCCAGCAGCTTAGACCCTTACAGGGGCCCCAGCTCCTACGAGCAGTACTTC.